This T cell receptor beta chain was found in a study of blood T cell repertoires in COVID-19. Study context: Samples of COVID-19 (acute and convalescent) were obtained from the United States, Italy and Spain. In each case, the material was cDNA or gDNA derived from T cells, B-cell-depleted T cells, or PBMCs.

In the study's own analysis: Estimates of nucleated cell counts were drawn from the amplification of reference gene primers. TCRdb's table, derived via immunoSEQ multiplex PCR, lists solely in-frame clones and lacks some. That table furnishes V, J and clone size, whereas the DNA furnished D and trimming. This sample has 52,000 or so clones; roughly 89% occur once, and the top ten carry 2.5% to 3%. CDR3 size: 15 residues. Germline V gene sequence: CDR1 SSHAT, CDR2 FNYEAQ (reference sequence). To note about this clone: A junction end diverges from the germline sequence, so it may reflect a read error.

The chain couples TRBV7-7 to TRBJ2-7, with 9 bases identical to TRBD1. The sample taken for sequencing was peripheral blood. The clonotype was recovered from a man older than 75 with acute or convalescent COVID-19. The DNA of the CDR3 is TGTGCTAGCAGCTACTCGGGACAGGGAACCTACGAGCAGTACTTC. Amino acids: CASSYSGQGTYEQYF.